The rows below give T cell receptor beta chains drawn from one sample of a study of cytomegalovirus exposure and HLA in healthy donors. Clones were read by immunoSEQ multiplex PCR, and TCRdb kept only the in-frame ones, dropping some. This sample yields around 74,000 clones, of which around four fifths are seen a single time; less than 3% belongs to the top ten. Sequenced material: PBMCs. These receptors were collected from a young man in good health and CMV-seronegative. Both conserved end residues are part of each CDR3. The D gene is left open where the match is weak. Not all rows give a size; the values are once, few, many and, for expanded clones, a class.

>TRBV4-3|TRBJ1-4|few|TRBD1
TGCGCCAGCAGCCAGGGACAGGGATCAGCCGAAAAACTGTTTTTT
CASSQGQGSAEKLFF
>TRBV11-1|TRBJ1-2|NA|NA
TGTGCCAGCACCCTGGGCCCGTACTATGGCTACACCTTC
CASTLGPYYGYTF
>TRBV9|TRBJ2-1|NA|TRBD2
TGTGCCAGCAGCGTAGGAGGGACTAGCCAAGTTCTTGAGCAGTTCTTC
CASSVGGTSQVLEQFF
>TRBV29-1|TRBJ2-5|NA|TRBD2
TGCAGCGTTGATCCGGGAGGGCGAGAGACCCAGTACTTC
CSVDPGGRETQYF
>TRBV11-1|TRBJ2-3|NA|TRBD2
TGTGCCAGCAGGGGGAGACTAGCGGGCACAGATACGCAGTATTTT
CASRGRLAGTDTQYF
>TRBV29-1|TRBJ2-5|NA|TRBD1
TGCAGCGTCAGGGACAGGGCTAGGACCCAGTACTTC
CSVRDRARTQYF
>TRBV10-3|TRBJ1-2|NA|NA
TGTGCCATCAGGGAACCAGGGTTAAACTATGGCTACACCTTC
CAIREPGLNYGYTF
>TRBV4-1|TRBJ1-5|NA|NA
TGCGCCAGCAGCCAAGGGGGAGGGCTTAGCAATCAGCCCCAGCATTTT
CASSQGGGLSNQPQHF
>TRBV7-2|TRBJ2-7|NA|NA
TGTGCCAGCAGAGACTCAATCACCTACGAGCAGTACTTC
CASRDSITYEQYF
>TRBV4-2|TRBJ2-1|NA|NA
TGTGCCAGCAGCCAAGAGGTGGGAGGGGGTAGGTACAATGAGCAGTTCTTC
CASSQEVGGGRYNEQFF
>TRBV11-2|TRBJ2-3|NA|TRBD2
TGTGCCAGCAGCCCCCCGAAGGGACTAGCGGGATTTCCAGATACGCAGTATTTT
CASSPPKGLAGFPDTQYF
>TRBV5-4|TRBJ2-5|NA|TRBD1
TGTGCCAGCAGCTTACAGGGGGAGCAGACCCAGTACTTC
CASSLQGEQTQYF
>TRBV15|TRBJ2-1|NA|NA
TGTGCCACCAGCAGAGAGGGGGGGCCCTCCAATGAGCAGTTCTTC
CATSREGGPSNEQFF
>TRBV5-1|TRBJ1-1|NA|NA
TGCGCCAGCAGCTTGGCCGTTGTCAGGGAGGGAGTTTTCTTT
CASSLAVVREGVFF
>TRBV19|TRBJ2-1|once|NA
TGTGCCAGTGGCTTTGGGGTACTAGTCTCTCAGGTCGGTGAGCAGTTCTTC
CASGFGVLVSQVGEQFF
>TRBV19|TRBJ2-3|NA|TRBD2
TGTGCCAGTAGTATCGGCCGGGAGGGAACAGATACGCAGTATTTT
CASSIGREGTDTQYF
>TRBV12-5|TRBJ2-1|NA|NA
TGTGCTAGTGGTTTAATGGGCTCAAATGAGCAGTTCTTC
CASGLMGSNEQFF
>TRBV10-2|TRBJ1-1|few|TRBD1
TGCGCCAGCACCAATGGACAGGGGGTTTATGAAGCTTTCTTT
CASTNGQGVYEAFF
>TRBV11-2|TRBJ1-1|NA|TRBD1
TGTGCCAGCAGTTTTACAGGGGTGACTGAAGCTTTCTTT
CASSFTGVTEAFF
>TRBV18|TRBJ1-2|NA|NA
TGTGCCAGCTCACCTCCCGGGAGCTATGGCTACACCTTC
CASSPPGSYGYTF
>TRBV5-1|TRBJ1-1|once|NA
TGCGCCAGCACCCAGGACAGTTTGAACACTGAAGCTTTCTTT
CASTQDSLNTEAFF
>TRBV28|TRBJ2-3|NA|TRBD2
TGTGCCAGCAGTCTACGGACTAGCGGGGGGCCCACAGATACGCAGTATTTT
CASSLRTSGGPTDTQYF
>TRBV5-1|TRBJ2-7|once|TRBD1
TGCGCCAGCAGCTTGGAGGGGACAGGGGACGAGCAGTACTTC
CASSLEGTGDEQYF
>TRBV6-5|TRBJ2-2|NA|TRBD2
TGTGCCACTACGGGGACTAGCGGGGAAACCGGGGAGCTGTTTTTT
CATTGTSGETGELFF
>TRBV7-2|TRBJ1-2|NA|NA
TGTGCCAGCAGCTTAAATGGGCTTAACTATGGCTACACCTTC
CASSLNGLNYGYTF
>TRBV7-3|TRBJ2-3|NA|TRBD1
TGTGCCAGCAGCCTCGGGACAGGGGGGCCAGATACGCAGTATTTT
CASSLGTGGPDTQYF
>TRBV6-6|TRBJ1-6|NA|NA
TGTGCCAGCAGCCGGGATCCCAAGACTTATTCACCCCTCCACTTT
CASSRDPKTYSPLHF
>TRBV5-1|TRBJ2-4|NA|NA
TGCGCCAGCAGCTCAAGCCAGGCAGACATTCAGTACTTC
CASSSSQADIQYF
>TRBV29-1|TRBJ1-1|NA|TRBD1
TGCAGCGTTGTGGGGGCTAGACAGGGTCGGGGCACTGAAGCTTTCTTT
CSVVGARQGRGTEAFF
>TRBV14|TRBJ1-4|once|NA
TGTGCCAGCAGCCAAGTAGGGAGGGGCCTGGGTGAAAAACTGTTTTTT
CASSQVGRGLGEKLFF
>TRBV30|TRBJ1-1|NA|NA
TGTGCCTGGACGTGGCGGGGCATAACGAACACTGAAGCTTTCTTT
CAWTWRGITNTEAFF
>TRBV6-1|TRBJ2-7|NA|NA
TGTGCCAGCTCAGGACTTGGGCGGGGCGCCTACGAGCAGTACTTC
CASSGLGRGAYEQYF